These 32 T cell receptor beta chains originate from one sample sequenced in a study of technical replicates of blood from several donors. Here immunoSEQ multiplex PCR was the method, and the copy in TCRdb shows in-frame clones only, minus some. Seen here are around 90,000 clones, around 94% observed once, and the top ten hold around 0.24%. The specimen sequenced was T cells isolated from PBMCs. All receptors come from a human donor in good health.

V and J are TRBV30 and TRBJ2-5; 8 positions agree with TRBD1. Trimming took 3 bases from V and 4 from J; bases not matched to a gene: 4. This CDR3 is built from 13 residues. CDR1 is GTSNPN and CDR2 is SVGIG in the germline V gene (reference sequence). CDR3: CAWRQGAPETQYF. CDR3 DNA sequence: TGTGCCTGGAGGCAGGGGGCCCCAGAGACCCAGTACTTC.

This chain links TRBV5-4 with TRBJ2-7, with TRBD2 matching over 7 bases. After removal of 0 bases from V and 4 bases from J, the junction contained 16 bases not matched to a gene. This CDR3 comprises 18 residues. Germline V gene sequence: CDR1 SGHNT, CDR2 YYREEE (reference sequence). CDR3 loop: CASSLAGVGSGNSYEQYF. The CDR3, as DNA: TGTGCCAGCAGCTTGGCGGGGGTAGGGAGCGGGAATTCGTACGAGCAGTACTTC. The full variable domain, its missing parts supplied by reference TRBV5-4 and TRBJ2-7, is ETGVTQSPTHLIKTRGQQVTLRCSSQSGHNTVSWYQQALGQGPQFIFQYYREEENGRGNFPPRFSGLQFPNYSSELNVNALELDDSALYLCASSLAGVGSGNSYEQYFGPGTRLTVT.

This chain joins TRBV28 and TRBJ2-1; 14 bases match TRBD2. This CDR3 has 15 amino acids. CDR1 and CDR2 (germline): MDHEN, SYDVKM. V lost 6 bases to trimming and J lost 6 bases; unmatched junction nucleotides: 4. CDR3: CASSPGLAGVNEQFF. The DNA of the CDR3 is TGTGCCAGCAGCCCGGGACTAGCGGGAGTCAATGAGCAGTTCTTC. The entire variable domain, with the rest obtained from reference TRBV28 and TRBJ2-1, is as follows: DVKVTQSSRYLVKRTGEKVFLECVQDMDHENMFWYRQDPGLGLRLIYFSYDVKMKEKGDIPEGYSVSREKKERFSLILESASTNQTSMYLCASSPGLAGVNEQFFGPGTRLTVL.

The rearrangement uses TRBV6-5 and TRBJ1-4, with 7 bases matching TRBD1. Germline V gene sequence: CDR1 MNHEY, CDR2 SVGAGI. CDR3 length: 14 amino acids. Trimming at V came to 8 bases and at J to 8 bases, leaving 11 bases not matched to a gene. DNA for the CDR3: TGTGCCAGCGACCAGGGGGTTTCGGAGGAAAAACTGTTTTTT. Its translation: CASDQGVSEEKLFF.

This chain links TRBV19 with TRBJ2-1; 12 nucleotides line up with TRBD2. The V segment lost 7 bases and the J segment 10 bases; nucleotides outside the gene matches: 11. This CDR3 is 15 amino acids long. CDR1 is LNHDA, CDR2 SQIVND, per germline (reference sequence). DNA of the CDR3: TGTGCCAGTACCCCCCATTCGGGACTAGCGGGCGAGCAGTTCTTC. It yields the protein CASTPHSGLAGEQFF.

As DNA, the CDR3 is TGCAGCGTTGAGCAGGGAGGAACTGAAGCTTTCTTT. It translates to CSVEQGGTEAFF. This sequence joins TRBV29-1 and TRBJ1-1; a weak D match, TRBD1 (5 bases). Trimming removed 3 bases from V and 5 bases from J, with 10 bases in between. The length of the CDR3 is 12 residues. Germline-derived CDR1 and CDR2 are SQVTM and ANQGSEA.

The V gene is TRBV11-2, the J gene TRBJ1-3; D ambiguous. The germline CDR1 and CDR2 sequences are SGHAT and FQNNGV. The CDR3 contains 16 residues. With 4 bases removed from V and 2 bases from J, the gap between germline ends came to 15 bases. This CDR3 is CASSSLKPGTGNTIYF. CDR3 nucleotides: TGTGCCAGCAGCTCACTAAAGCCGGGTACTGGAAACACCATATATTTT. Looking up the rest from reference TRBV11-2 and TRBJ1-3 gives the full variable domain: EAGVAQSPRYKIIEKRQSVAFWCNPISGHATLYWYQQILGQGPKLLIQFQNNGVVDDSQLPKDRFSAERLKGVDSTLKIQPAKLEDSAVYLCASSSLKPGTGNTIYFGEGSWLTVV.

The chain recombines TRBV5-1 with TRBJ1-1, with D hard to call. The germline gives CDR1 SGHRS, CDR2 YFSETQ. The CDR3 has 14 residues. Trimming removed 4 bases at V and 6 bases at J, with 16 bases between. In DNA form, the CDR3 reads TGCGCCAGCAGCCTGGGATCTTCGGAGGCTGAAGCTTTCTTT. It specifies CASSLGSSEAEAFF.

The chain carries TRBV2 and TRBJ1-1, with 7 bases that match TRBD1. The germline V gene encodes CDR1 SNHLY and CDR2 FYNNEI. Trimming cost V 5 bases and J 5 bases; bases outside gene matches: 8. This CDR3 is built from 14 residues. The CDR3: CASSFDREGTEAFF. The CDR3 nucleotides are TGTGCCAGCAGTTTCGACAGGGAAGGAACTGAAGCTTTCTTT.

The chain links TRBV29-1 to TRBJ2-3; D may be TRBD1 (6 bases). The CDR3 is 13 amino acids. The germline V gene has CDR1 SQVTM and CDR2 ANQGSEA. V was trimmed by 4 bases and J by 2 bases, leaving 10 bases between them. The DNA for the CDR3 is TGCAGCGTTGGGTCAGGGGTCACAGATACGCAGTATTTT. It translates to CSVGSGVTDTQYF.

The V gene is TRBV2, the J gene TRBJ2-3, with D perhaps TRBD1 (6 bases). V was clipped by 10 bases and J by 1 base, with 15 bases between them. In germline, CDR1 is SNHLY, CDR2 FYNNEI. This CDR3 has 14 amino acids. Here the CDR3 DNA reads TGTGCCACGACCGACAGGCTCCGCACAGATACGCAGTATTTT. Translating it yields CATTDRLRTDTQYF.

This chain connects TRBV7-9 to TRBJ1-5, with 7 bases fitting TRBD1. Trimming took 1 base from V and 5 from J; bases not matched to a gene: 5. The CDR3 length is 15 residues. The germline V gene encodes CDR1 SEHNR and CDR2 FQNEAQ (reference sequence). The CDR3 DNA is TGTGCCAGCAGCTTAGAGACCCAGGGGGATCAGCCCCAGCATTTT. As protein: CASSLETQGDQPQHF.

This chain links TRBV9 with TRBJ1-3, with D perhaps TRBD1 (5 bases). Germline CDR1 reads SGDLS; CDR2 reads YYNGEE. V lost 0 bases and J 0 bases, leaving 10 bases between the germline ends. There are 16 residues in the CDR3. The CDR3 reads CASSVGGGVSGNTIYF. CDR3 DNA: TGTGCCAGCAGCGTAGGGGGGGGAGTCTCTGGAAACACCATATATTTT.

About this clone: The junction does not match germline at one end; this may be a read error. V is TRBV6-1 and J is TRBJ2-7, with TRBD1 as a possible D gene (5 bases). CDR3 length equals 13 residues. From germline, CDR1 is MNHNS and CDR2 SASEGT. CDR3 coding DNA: TGTGCCAGCAGTGAAGCGGGGCACTACCACCGACACTTC. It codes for CASSEAGHYHRHF.

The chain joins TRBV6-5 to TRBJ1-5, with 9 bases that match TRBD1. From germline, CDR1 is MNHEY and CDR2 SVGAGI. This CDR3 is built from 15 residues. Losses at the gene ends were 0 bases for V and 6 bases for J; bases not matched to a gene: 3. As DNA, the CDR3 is TGTGCCAGCAGTTACTCGGGACAGGGAGGTCAGCCCCAGCATTTT. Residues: CASSYSGQGGQPQHF.

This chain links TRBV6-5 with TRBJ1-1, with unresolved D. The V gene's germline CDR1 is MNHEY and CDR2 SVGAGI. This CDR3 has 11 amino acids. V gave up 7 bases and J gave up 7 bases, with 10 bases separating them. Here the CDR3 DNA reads TGTGCCAGCACGTCCCGTTATGAAGCTTTCTTT. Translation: CASTSRYEAFF.

This CDR3 is CASSLPQGLAGDYEQYF. The DNA of the CDR3 is TGTGCCAGCAGCTTACCCCAGGGACTAGCGGGAGACTACGAGCAGTACTTC. The genes are TRBV7-8 and TRBJ2-7; 14 bases map to TRBD2. Unmatched junction bases numbered 6, after V lost 2 bases and J lost 3 bases. CDR1 and CDR2 from the germline V gene are SGHVS and FQNEAQ. The CDR3 sequence is 17 residues long.

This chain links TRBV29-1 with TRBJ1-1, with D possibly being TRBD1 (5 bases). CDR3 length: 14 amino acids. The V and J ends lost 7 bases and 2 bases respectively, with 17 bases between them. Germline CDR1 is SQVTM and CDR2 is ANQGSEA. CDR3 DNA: TGCAGCGCCACCGGGAGGGACTCTAACACTGAAGCTTTCTTT. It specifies CSATGRDSNTEAFF.

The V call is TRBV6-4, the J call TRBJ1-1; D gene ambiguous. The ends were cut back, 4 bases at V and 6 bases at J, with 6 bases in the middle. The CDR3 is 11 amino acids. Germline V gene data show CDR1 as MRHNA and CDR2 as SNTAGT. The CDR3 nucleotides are TGTGCCAGCAGTGCGGGGTCTGAAGCTTTCTTT. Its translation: CASSAGSEAFF.

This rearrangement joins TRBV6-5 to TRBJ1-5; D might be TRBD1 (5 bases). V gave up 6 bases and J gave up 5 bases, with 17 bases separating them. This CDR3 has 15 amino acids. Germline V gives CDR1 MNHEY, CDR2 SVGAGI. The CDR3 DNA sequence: TGTGCCAGCAGAGGTGGAACAGGAGATTATCAGCCCCAGCATTTT. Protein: CASRGGTGDYQPQHF.

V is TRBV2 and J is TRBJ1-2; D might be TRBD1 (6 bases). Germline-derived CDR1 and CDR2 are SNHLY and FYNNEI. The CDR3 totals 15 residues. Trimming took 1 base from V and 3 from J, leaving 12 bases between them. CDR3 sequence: CASSEGGQAYYGYTF. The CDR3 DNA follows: TGTGCCAGCAGTGAAGGGGGGCAGGCCTACTATGGCTACACCTTC. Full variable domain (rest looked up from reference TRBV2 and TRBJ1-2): EPEVTQTPSHQVTQMGQEVILRCVPISNHLYFYWYRQILGQKVEFLVSFYNNEISEKSEIFDDQFSVERPDGSNFTLKIRSTKLEDSAMYFCASSEGGQAYYGYTFGSGTRLTVV.

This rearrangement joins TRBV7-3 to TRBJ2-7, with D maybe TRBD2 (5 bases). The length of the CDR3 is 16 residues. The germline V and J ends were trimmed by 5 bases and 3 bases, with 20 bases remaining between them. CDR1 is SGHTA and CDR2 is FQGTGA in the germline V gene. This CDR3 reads CASSQLPATRVYEQYF. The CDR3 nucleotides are TGTGCCAGCAGCCAACTTCCTGCTACGCGGGTCTACGAGCAGTACTTC.

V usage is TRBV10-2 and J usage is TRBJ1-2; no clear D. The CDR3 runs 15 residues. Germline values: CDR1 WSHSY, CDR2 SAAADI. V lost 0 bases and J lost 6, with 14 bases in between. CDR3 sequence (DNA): TGCGCCAGCAGTGAGTCGTGGGCAGCTACCCATGGCTACACCTTC. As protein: CASSESWAATHGYTF.

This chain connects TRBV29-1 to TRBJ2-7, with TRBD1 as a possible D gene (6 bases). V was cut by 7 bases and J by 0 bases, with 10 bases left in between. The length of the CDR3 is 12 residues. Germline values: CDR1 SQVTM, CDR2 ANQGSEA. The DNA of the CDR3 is TGCAGCGCTAACAGGGACTCCTACGAGCAGTACTTC. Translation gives CSANRDSYEQYF.

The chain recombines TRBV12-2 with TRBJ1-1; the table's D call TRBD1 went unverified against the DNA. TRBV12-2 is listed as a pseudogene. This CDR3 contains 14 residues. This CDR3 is CASRFYRGSTEAFF. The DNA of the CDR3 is TGTGCAAGTCGCTTTTACAGGGGATCCACTGAAGCTTTCTTT.

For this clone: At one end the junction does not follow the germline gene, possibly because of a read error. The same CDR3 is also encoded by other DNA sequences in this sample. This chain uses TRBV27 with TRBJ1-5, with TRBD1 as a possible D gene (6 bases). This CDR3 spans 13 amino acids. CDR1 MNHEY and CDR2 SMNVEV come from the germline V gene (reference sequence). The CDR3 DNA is TGTGCTAGCAGTTTAACAGGGTCCGAGCCCCAGCATTTT. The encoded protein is CASSLTGSEPQHF.

CDR3 DNA sequence: TGCGCCAGCAGCCAAAGTAGCGGGGGGTACAATGAGCAGTTCTTC. It is translated as CASSQSSGGYNEQFF. This sequence joins TRBV4-1 and TRBJ2-1, with 10 bases that match TRBD2. CDR1 and CDR2 from the germline V gene are MGHRA and YSYEKL. V shed 2 bases and J 4 bases; nucleotides not matched to a gene: 2. The CDR3 runs 15 residues.

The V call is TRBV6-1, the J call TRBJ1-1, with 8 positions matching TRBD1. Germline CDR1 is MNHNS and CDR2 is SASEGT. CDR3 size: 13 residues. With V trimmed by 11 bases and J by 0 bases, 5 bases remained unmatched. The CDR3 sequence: CAGKQGVNTEAFF. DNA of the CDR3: TGTGCCGGCAAACAGGGGGTGAACACTGAAGCTTTCTTT.

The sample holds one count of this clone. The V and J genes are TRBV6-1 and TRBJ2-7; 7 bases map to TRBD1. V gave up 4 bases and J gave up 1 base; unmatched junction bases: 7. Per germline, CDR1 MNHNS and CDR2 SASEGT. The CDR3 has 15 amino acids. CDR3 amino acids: CASSAYGTASYEQYF. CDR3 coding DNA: TGTGCCAGCAGTGCCTACGGGACAGCTTCCTACGAGCAGTACTTC.

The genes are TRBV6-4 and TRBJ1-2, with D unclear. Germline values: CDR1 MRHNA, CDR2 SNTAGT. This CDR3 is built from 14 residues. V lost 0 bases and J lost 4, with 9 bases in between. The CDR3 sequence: CASSDSGGGYGYTF. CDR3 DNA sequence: TGTGCCAGCAGTGACTCCGGCGGAGGCTATGGCTACACCTTC.

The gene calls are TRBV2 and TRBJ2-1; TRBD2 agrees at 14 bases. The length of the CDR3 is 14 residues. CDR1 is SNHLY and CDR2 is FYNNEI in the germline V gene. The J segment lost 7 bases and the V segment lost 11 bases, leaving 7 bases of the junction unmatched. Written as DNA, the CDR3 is TGTGCCGGCCGACTAGCGGGGGGGCAGAATGAGCAGTTCTTC. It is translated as CAGRLAGGQNEQFF.

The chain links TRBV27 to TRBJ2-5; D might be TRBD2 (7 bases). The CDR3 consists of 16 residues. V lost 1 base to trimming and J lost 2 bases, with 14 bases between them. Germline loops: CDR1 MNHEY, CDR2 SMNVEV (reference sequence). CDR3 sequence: CASSLYGGGFQETQYF. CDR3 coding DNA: TGTGCCAGCAGTTTATATGGGGGGGGCTTTCAAGAGACCCAGTACTTC.